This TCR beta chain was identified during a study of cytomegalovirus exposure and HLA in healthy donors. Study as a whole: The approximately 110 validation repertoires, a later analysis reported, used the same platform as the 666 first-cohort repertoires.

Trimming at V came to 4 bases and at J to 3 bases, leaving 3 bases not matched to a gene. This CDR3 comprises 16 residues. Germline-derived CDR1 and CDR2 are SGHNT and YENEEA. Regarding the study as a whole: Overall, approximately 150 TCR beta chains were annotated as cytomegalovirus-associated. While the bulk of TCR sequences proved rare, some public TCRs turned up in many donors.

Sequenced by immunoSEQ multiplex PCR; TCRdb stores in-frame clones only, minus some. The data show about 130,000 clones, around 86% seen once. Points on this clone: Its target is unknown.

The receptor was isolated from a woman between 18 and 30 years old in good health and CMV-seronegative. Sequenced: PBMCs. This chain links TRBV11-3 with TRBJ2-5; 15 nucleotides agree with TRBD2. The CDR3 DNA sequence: TGTGCCAGCAGCTCCCGGACTAGCGGGAGGGAAGAGACCCAGTACTTC. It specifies CASSSRTSGREETQYF.